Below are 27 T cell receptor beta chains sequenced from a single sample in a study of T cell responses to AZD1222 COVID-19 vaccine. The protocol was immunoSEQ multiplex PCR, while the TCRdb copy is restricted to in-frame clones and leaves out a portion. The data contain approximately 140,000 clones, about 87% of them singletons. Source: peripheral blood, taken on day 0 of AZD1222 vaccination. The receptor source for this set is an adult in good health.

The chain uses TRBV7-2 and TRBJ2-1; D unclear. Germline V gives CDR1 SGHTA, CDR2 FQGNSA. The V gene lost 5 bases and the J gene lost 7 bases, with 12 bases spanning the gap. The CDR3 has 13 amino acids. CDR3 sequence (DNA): TGTGCCAGCAGCCCCCTCCTTAGGAATGAGCAGTTCTTC. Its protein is CASSPLLRNEQFF.

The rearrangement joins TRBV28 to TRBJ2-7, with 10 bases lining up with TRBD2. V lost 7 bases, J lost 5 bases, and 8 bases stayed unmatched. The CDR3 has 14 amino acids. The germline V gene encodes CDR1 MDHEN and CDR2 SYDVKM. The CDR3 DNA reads TGTGCCAGCACCAAGCGGGGGGGCTTGAACGAGCAGTACTTC. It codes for CASTKRGGLNEQYF.

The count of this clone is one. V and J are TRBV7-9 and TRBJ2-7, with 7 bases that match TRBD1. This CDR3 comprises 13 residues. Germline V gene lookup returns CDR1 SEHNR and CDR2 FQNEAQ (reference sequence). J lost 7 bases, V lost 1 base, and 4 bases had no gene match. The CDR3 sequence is CASSLVLQGEQYF. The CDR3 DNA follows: TGTGCCAGCAGCTTAGTATTACAGGGGGAGCAGTACTTC.

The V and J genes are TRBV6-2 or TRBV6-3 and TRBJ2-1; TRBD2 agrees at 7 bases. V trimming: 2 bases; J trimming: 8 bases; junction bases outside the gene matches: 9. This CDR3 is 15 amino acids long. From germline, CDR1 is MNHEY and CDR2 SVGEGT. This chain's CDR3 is CASSYPPGGLDEQFF. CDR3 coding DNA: TGTGCCAGCAGTTACCCCCCGGGGGGTCTGGATGAGCAGTTCTTC.

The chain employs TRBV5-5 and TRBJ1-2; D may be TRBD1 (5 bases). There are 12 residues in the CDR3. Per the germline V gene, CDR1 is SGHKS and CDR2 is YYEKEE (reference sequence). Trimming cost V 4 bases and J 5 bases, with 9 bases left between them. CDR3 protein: CASSPTDYGYTF. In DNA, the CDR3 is TGTGCCAGCAGCCCGACAGATTATGGCTACACCTTC.

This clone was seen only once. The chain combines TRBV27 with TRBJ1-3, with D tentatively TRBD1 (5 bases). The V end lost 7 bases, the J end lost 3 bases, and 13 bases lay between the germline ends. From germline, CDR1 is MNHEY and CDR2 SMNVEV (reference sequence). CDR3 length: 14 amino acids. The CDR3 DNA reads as TGTGCCAGCATGGAGGGGTCGATTGGAAACACCATATATTTT. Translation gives CASMEGSIGNTIYF.

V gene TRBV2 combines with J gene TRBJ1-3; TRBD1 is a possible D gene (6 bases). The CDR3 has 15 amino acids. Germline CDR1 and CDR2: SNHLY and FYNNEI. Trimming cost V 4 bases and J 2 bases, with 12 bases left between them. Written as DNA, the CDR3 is TGTGCCAGCAGTGGGGCAGGGGCCCCTGGAAACACCATATATTTT. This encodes CASSGAGAPGNTIYF.

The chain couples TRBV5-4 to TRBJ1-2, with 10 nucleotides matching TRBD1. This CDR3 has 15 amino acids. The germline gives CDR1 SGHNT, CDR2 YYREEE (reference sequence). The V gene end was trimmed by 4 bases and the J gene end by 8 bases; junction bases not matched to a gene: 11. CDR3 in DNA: TGTGCCAGCAGCAGCCCCGGGACAGGGGTACGGGGCTACACCTTC. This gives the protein CASSSPGTGVRGYTF.

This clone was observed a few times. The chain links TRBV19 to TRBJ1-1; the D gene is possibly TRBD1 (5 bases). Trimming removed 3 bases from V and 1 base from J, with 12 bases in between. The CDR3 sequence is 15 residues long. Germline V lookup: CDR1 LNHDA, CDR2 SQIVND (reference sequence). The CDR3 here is CASSMGTGANTEAFF. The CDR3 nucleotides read TGTGCCAGTAGTATGGGTACAGGTGCGAACACTGAAGCTTTCTTT.

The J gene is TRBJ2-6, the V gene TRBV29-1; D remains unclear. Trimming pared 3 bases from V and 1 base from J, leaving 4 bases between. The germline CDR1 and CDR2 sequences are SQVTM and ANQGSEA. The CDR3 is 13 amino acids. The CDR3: CSVDLSGANVLTF. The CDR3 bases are TGCAGCGTTGATTTATCTGGGGCCAACGTCCTGACTTTC.

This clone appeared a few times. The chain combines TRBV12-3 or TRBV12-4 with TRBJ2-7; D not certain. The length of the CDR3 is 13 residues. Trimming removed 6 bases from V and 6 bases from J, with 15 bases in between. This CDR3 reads CASSRSRSGEQYF. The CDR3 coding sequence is TGTGCCAGCAGCCGTTCTAGGTCAGGCGAGCAGTACTTC.

The CDR3 coding sequence is TGCGCCAGCAGGTCGACAGGGGTGGGCACTGAAGCTTTCTTT. Its protein is CASRSTGVGTEAFF. V usage is TRBV5-1 and J usage is TRBJ1-1, with 8 bases aligning to TRBD1. This CDR3 comprises 14 residues. The germline CDR1 and CDR2 sequences are SGHRS and YFSETQ. V trimming: 5 bases; J trimming: 4 bases; junction bases outside the gene matches: 7.

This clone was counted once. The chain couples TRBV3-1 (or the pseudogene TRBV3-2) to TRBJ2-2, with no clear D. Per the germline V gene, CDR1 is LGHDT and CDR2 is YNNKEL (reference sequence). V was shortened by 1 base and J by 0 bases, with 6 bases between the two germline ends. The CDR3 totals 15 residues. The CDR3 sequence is CASSQVLPNTGELFF. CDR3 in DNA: TGTGCCAGCAGCCAAGTTTTACCGAACACCGGGGAGCTGTTTTTT.

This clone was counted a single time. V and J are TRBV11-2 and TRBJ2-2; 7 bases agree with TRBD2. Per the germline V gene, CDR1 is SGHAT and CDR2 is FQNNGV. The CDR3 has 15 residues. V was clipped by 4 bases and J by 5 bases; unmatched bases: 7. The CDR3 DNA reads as TGTGCCAGCAGCTCCCGGGAGGTTGGGACCGGGGAGCTGTTTTTT. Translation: CASSSREVGTGELFF.

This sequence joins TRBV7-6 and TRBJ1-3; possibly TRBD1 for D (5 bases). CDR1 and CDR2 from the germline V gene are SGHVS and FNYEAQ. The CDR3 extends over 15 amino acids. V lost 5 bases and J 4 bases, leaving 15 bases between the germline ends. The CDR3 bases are TGTGCCAGCAGCCGTGCAGGGATGGAGGGAAACACCATATATTTT. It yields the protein CASSRAGMEGNTIYF.

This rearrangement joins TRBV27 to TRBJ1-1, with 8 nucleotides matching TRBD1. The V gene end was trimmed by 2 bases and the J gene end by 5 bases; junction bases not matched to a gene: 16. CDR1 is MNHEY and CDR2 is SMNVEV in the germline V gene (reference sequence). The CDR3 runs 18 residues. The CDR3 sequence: CASSLISTGGPMVTEAFF. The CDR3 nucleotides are TGTGCCAGCAGTTTAATTAGCACAGGGGGTCCGATGGTAACTGAAGCTTTCTTT.

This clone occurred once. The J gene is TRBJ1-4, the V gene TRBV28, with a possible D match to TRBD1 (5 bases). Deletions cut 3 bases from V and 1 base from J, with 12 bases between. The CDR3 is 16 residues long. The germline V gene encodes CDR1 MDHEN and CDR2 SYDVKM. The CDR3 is CASSLTAGGTNEKLFF. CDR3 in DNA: TGTGCCAGCAGTTTGACCGCCGGGGGAACTAATGAAAAACTGTTTTTT.

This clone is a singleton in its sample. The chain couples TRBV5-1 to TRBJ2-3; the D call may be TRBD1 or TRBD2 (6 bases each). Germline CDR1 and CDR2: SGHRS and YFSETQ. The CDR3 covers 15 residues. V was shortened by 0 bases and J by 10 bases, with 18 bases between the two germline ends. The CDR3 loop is CASSLVSGGADPQYF. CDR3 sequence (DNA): TGCGCCAGCAGCTTGGTTTCCGGGGGCGCTGATCCGCAGTATTTT.

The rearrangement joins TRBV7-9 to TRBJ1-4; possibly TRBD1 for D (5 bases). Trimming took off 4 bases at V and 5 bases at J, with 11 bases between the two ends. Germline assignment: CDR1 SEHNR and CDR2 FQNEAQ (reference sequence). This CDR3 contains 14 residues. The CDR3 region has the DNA TGTGCCAGCAGCTCCGGGGGTTTGAATGAAAAACTGTTTTTT. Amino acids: CASSSGGLNEKLFF.

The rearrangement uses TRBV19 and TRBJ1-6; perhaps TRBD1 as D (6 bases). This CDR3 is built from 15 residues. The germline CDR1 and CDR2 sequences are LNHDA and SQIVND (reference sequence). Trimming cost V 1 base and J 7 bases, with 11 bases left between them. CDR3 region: CASSIARGGNSPLHF. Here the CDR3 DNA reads TGTGCCAGTAGTATAGCCAGGGGAGGGAATTCACCCCTCCACTTT.

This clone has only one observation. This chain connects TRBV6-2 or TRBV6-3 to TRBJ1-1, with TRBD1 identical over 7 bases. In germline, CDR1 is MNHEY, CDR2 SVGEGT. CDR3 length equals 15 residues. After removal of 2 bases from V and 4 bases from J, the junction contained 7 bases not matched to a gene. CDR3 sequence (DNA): TGTGCCAGCAGTTACGGGGCAGGGGGTACCACTGAAGCTTTCTTT. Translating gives CASSYGAGGTTEAFF.

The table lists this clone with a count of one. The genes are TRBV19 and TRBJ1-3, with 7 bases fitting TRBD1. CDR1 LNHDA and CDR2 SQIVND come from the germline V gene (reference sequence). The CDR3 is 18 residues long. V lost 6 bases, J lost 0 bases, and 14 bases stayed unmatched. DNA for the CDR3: TGTGCCAGTAGCGCTACAGGGGCGGGGGCCCACTCTGGAAACACCATATATTTT. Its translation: CASSATGAGAHSGNTIYF. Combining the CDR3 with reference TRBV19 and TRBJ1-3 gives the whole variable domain DGGITQSPKYLFRKEGQNVTLSCEQNLNHDAMYWYRQDPGQGLRLIYYSQIVNDFQKGDIAEGYSVSREKKESFPLTVTSAQKNPTAFYLCASSATGAGAHSGNTIYFGEGSWLTVV.

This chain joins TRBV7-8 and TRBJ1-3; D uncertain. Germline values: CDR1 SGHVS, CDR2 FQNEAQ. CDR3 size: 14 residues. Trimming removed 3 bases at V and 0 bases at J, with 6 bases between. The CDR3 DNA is TGTGCCAGCAGCTTCAGCGGCTCTGGAAACACCATATATTTT. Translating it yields CASSFSGSGNTIYF. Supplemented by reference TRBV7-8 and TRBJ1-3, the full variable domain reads GAGVSQSPRYKVAKRGQDVALRCDPISGHVSLFWYQQALGQGPEFLTYFQNEAQLDKSGLPSDRFFAERPEGSVSTLKIQRTQQEDSAVYLCASSFSGSGNTIYFGEGSWLTVV.

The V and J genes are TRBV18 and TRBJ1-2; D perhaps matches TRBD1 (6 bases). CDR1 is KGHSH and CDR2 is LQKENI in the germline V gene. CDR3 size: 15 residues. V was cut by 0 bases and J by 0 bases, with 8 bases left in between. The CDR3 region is CASSPPGTTNYGYTF. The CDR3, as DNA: TGTGCCAGCTCACCACCCGGGACAACTAACTATGGCTACACCTTC.

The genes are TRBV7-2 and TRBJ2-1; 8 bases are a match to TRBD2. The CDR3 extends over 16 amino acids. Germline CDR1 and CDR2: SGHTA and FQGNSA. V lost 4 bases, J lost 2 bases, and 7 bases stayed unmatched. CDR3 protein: CASSSPGLVTYNEQFF. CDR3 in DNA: TGTGCCAGCAGCTCCCCGGGACTAGTCACCTACAATGAGCAGTTCTTC.

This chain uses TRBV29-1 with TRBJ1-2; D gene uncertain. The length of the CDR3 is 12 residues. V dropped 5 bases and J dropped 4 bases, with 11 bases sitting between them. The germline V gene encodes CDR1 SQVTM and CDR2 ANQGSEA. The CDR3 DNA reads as TGCAGCGTTTCCGGAGGATTCTATGGCTACACCTTC. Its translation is CSVSGGFYGYTF.

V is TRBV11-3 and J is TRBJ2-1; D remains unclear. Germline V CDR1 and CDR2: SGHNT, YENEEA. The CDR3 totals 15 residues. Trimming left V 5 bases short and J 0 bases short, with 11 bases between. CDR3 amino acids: CASSLGRNSYNEQFF. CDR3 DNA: TGTGCCAGCAGCCTAGGGCGGAACTCCTACAATGAGCAGTTCTTC.